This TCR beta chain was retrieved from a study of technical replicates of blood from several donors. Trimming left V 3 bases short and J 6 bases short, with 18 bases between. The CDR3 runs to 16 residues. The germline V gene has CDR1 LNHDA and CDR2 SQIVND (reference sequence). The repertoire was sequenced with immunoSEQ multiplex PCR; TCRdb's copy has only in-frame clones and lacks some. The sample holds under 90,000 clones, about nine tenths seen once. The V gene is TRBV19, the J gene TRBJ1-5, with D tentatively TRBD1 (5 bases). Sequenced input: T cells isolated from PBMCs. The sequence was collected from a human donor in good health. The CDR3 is CASSISGPGEGQPQHF. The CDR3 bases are TGTGCCAGTAGTATCTCCGGCCCGGGGGAGGGTCAGCCCCAGCATTTT.